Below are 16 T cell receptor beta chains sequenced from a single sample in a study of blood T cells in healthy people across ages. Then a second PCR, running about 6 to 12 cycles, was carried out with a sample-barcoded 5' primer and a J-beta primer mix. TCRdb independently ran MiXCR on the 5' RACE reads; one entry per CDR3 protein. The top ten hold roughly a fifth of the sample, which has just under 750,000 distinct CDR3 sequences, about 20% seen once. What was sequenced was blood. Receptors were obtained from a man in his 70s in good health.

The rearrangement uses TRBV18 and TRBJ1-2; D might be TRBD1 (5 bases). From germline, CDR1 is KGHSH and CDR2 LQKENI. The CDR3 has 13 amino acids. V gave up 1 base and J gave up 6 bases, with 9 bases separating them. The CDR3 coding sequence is TGTGCCAGCTCACCACAGGCCAGGGATGGCTACACCTTC. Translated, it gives CASSPQARDGYTF.

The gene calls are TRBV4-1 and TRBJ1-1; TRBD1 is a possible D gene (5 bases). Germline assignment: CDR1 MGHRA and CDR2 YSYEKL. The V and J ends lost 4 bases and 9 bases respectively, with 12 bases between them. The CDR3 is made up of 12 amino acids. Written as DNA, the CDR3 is TGCGCCAGCAGCCGACCGGGACCCCAAGCTTTCTTT. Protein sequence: CASSRPGPQAFF.

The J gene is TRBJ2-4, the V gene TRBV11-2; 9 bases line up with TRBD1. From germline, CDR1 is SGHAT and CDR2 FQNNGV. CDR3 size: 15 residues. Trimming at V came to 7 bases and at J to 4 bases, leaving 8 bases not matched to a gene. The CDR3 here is CASTWDRVGKNIQYF. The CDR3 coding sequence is TGTGCCAGCACCTGGGACAGGGTGGGTAAAAACATTCAGTACTTC.

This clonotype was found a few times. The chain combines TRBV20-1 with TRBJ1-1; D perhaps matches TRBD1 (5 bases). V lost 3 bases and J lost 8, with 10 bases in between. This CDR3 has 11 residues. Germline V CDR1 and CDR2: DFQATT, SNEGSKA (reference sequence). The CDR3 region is CSASGAMEAFF. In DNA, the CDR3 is TGCAGTGCTAGTGGGGCAATGGAAGCTTTCTTT.

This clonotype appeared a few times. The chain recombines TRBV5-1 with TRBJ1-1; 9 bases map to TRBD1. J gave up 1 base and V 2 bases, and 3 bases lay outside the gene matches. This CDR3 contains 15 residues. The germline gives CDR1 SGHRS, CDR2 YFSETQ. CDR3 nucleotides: TGCGCCAGCAGCTTACAGGGGGCCAAGAACACTGAAGCTTTCTTT. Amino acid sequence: CASSLQGAKNTEAFF.

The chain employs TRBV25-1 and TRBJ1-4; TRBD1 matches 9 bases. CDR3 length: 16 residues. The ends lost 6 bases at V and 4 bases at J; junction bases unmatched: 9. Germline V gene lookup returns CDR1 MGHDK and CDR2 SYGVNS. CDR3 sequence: CASSRDREGINEKLFF. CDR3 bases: TGTGCCAGCAGCCGGGACAGGGAGGGGATTAATGAAAAACTGTTTTTT.

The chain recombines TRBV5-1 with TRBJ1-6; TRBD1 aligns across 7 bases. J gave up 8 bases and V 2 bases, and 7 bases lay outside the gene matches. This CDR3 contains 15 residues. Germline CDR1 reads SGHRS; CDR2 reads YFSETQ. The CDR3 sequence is CASSLRQGRDSPLHF. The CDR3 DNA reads TGCGCCAGCAGCTTAAGACAGGGTAGAGATTCACCCCTCCACTTT.

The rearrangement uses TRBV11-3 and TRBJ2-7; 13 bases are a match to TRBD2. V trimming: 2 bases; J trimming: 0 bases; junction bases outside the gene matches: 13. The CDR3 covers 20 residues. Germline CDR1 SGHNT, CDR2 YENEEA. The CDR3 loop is CASSLKPGLAGLPRSYEQYF. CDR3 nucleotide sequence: TGTGCCAGCAGCTTAAAGCCGGGACTAGCGGGACTTCCCCGCTCCTACGAGCAGTACTTC.

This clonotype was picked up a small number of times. The CDR3 spells CASSRDRVSTGELFF. CDR3 DNA sequence: TGCGCCAGCAGCCGGGACAGGGTGTCCACCGGGGAGCTGTTTTTT. The chain links TRBV5-1 to TRBJ2-2, with 9 bases lining up with TRBD1. Germline trimming cut 4 bases from V and 4 bases from J; bases unmatched to any gene: 5. The CDR3 runs to 15 residues. Germline V lookup: CDR1 SGHRS, CDR2 YFSETQ.

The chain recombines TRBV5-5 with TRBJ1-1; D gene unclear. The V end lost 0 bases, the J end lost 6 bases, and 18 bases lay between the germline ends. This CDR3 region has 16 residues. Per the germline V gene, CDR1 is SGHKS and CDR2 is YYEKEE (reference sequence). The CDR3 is CASSLAGPPAGAEAFF. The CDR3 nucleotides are TGTGCCAGCAGCTTGGCCGGCCCACCGGCAGGAGCTGAAGCTTTCTTT.

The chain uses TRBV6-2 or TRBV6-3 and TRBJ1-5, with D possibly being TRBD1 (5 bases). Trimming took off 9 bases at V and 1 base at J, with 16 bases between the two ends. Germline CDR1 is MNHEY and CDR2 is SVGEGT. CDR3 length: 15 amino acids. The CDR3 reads CASSHQGRSNQPQHF. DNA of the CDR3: TGTGCCAGTAGTCACCAGGGTCGGAGCAATCAGCCCCAGCATTTT.

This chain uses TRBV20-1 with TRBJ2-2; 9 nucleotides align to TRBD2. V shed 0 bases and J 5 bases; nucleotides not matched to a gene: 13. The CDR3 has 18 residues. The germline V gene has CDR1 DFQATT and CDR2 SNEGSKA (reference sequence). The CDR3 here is CSARDLSSGGLGTGELFF. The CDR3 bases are TGCAGTGCTAGAGATCTAAGTAGCGGGGGTCTCGGGACCGGGGAGCTGTTTTTT.

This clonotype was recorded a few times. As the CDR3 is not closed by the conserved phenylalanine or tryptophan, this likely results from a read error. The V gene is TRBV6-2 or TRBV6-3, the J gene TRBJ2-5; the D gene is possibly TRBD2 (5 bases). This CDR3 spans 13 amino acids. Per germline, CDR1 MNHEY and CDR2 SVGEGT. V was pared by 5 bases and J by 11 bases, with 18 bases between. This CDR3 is CASSSNPEWEQYV. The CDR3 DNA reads TGTGCCAGCAGTAGCAACCCGGAATGGGAGCAGTACGTC.

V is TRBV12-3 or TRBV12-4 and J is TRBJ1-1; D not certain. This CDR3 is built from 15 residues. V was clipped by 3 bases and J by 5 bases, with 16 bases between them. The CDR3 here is CASSFAFGRNTEAFF. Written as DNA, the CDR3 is TGTGCCAGCAGTTTCGCGTTTGGGCGTAATACTGAAGCTTTCTTT.

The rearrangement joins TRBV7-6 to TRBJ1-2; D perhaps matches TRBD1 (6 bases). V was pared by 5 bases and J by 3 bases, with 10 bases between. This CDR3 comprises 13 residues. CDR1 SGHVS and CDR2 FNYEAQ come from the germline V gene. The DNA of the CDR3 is TGTGCCAGCAGCGCAGGGGTTGACTATGGCTACACCTTC. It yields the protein CASSAGVDYGYTF.

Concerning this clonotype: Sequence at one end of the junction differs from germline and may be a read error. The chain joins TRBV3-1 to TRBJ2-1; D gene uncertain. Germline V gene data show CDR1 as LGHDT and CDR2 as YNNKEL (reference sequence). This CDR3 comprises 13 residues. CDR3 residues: CASNQGSHNEQFF. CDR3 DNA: TGTGCCAGCAACCAAGGGTCGCACAATGAGCAGTTCTTC.